Shown below are 25 T cell receptor beta chains from a single sample sequenced in a study of CD4 T cells in relation to SARS-CoV-2 and coronaviruses. These TCRs' antigens remain unknown. Before the COVID-19 pandemic, during about 2010-2018, CD4+ T cells were taken from unexposed donors. CD4+ T cells were isolated from the cells after 10 days of culture. Profiled with immunoSEQ multiplex PCR; TCRdb holds only in-frame clones, not every one. Of 15,000 to 19,000 clones detected, approximately 73% appear once; the ten largest clones hold approximately 25%. Source material: CD4+ T cells from PBMCs, cultured in vitro. Every receptor here comes from a human donor in good health.

The genes are TRBV9 and TRBJ2-1, with D perhaps matching TRBD2 (6 bases). The CDR3 loop spans 17 amino acids. Per germline, CDR1 SGDLS and CDR2 YYNGEE. The V gene lost 0 bases and the J gene lost 8 bases, with 21 bases spanning the gap. In DNA, the CDR3 is TGTGCCAGCAGCGTAGTAATGGATACGGAGGGCCTCGATGAGCAGTTCTTC. Residues: CASSVVMDTEGLDEQFF.

The chain links TRBV6-5 to TRBJ2-7, with D possibly matching TRBD2 (5 bases). Germline CDR1 and CDR2: MNHEY and SVGAGI. V lost 11 bases and J lost 3, with 20 bases in between. This CDR3 spans 14 amino acids. This chain's CDR3 is CALRSAGINYEQYF. The CDR3 coding sequence is TGTGCCCTCAGATCGGCGGGTATAAACTACGAGCAGTACTTC.

CDR3 nucleotide sequence: TGTGCCAGCAGTGACCCCGTCGGGGAGCTGTTTTTT. Protein product: CASSDPVGELFF. The chain employs TRBV11-3 and TRBJ2-2; D remains unclear. The V gene's germline CDR1 is SGHNT and CDR2 YENEEA. The CDR3 is 12 residues long. Trimming cost V 6 bases and J 7 bases, with 9 bases left between them.

The chain uses TRBV2 and TRBJ2-3, with D perhaps given as TRBD1 or TRBD2 (6 bases each). V was shortened by 5 bases and J by 6 bases, with 12 bases between the two germline ends. The CDR3 covers 13 residues. CDR1 is SNHLY, CDR2 FYNNEI, per germline. The CDR3, as DNA: TGTGCCAGCAGTCGACTAGGGGGGGATACGCAGTATTTT. Encoded protein: CASSRLGGDTQYF.

V usage is TRBV18 and J usage is TRBJ1-4; tentatively, D is TRBD1 (6 bases). The CDR3 extends over 13 amino acids. Germline loops: CDR1 KGHSH, CDR2 LQKENI. V was shortened by 3 bases and J by 7 bases, with 9 bases between the two germline ends. The chain's CDR3 is CASSPDSPEKLFF. CDR3 in DNA: TGTGCCAGCTCACCGGACAGCCCTGAAAAACTGTTTTTT.

V is TRBV10-3 and J is TRBJ1-2, with D tentatively TRBD1 (6 bases). The CDR3 runs 14 residues. The germline CDR1 and CDR2 sequences are ENHRY and SYGVKD. V shed 0 bases and J shed 5 bases, with 10 bases lying between them. The CDR3 nucleotides are TGTGCCATCAGTGAGTCGGGACAACCTTATGGCTACACCTTC. This encodes CAISESGQPYGYTF.

The chain recombines TRBV24-1 with TRBJ2-7; TRBD1 aligns across 9 bases. Germline V gene lookup returns CDR1 KGHDR and CDR2 SFDVKD. The CDR3 totals 16 residues. V shed 4 bases and J 2 bases; nucleotides not matched to a gene: 8. The CDR3 reads CATSETGTGKPYEQYF. The DNA for the CDR3 is TGTGCCACCAGTGAAACAGGGACAGGGAAACCCTACGAGCAGTACTTC.

The chain is built from TRBV14 and TRBJ1-3, with 7 bases identical to TRBD1. The CDR3 loop spans 17 amino acids. Germline V lookup: CDR1 SGHDN, CDR2 FVKESK. V lost 4 bases and J lost 4; bases outside the gene matches: 13. The CDR3 spells CASSPLGGGLGGNTIYF. CDR3 sequence (DNA): TGTGCCAGCAGCCCACTTGGAGGGGGCTTAGGAGGAAACACCATATATTTT.

The chain couples TRBV19 to TRBJ1-3; 11 nucleotides match TRBD1. Germline trimming cut 5 bases from V and 8 bases from J; bases unmatched to any gene: 8. There are 15 residues in the CDR3. CDR1 is LNHDA, CDR2 SQIVND, per germline (reference sequence). In DNA form, the CDR3 reads TGTGCCAGTAGTCCGGGGACAGGGGGTCGGGACACCATATATTTT. Encoded protein: CASSPGTGGRDTIYF. The full variable domain, in which reference TRBV19 and TRBJ1-3 provide the parts outside the CDR3, is DGGITQSPKYLFRKEGQNVTLSCEQNLNHDAMYWYRQDPGQGLRLIYYSQIVNDFQKGDIAEGYSVSREKKESFPLTVTSAQKNPTAFYLCASSPGTGGRDTIYFGEGSWLTVV.

The chain is built from TRBV20-1 and TRBJ1-2; 8 positions match TRBD1. V lost 3 bases to trimming and J lost 3 bases; unmatched junction nucleotides: 12. Germline CDR1 DFQATT, CDR2 SNEGSKA (reference sequence). The CDR3 extends over 16 amino acids. The CDR3 nucleotides read TGCAGTGCTAGTGGCCCCTCAGGGGGCGCGGACTATGGCTACACCTTC. This gives the protein CSASGPSGGADYGYTF.

This CDR3 is CASSQPGTNSGNTIYF. The CDR3 DNA reads TGCGCCAGCAGCCAGCCAGGGACAAACTCTGGAAACACCATATATTTT. This chain uses TRBV4-1 with TRBJ1-3, with TRBD1 as a possible D gene (6 bases). The CDR3 has 16 amino acids. Looked up from germline, CDR1 is MGHRA and CDR2 is YSYEKL. The V gene lost 3 bases and the J gene lost 0 bases, with 12 bases spanning the gap.

This clone was found once. The chain joins TRBV28 to TRBJ1-5, with D hard to call. The CDR3 length is 16 residues. Trimming removed 6 bases at V and 0 bases at J, with 15 bases between. Germline V gives CDR1 MDHEN, CDR2 SYDVKM. The CDR3 DNA follows: TGTGCCAGCAGCATTGGACGTCGCTATAGCAATCAGCCCCAGCATTTT. It translates to CASSIGRRYSNQPQHF.

The J gene is TRBJ2-1, the V gene TRBV6-5; TRBD2 aligns across 11 bases. V shed 1 base, J shed 8 bases, and the junction held 7 bases outside the gene matches. CDR3 length equals 16 residues. CDR1 MNHEY and CDR2 SVGAGI come from the germline V gene. Written as DNA, the CDR3 is TGTGCCAGCAGTTACTTCCGGACTAGCGGGCTCGATGAGCAGTTCTTC. Translated: CASSYFRTSGLDEQFF.

The CDR3 is CASSGMGLAGGLSYNEQFF. The CDR3, as DNA: TGCGCCAGCAGCGGGATGGGACTAGCGGGAGGGCTCTCCTACAATGAGCAGTTCTTC. The J gene is TRBJ2-1, the V gene TRBV5-1; 16 nucleotides align to TRBD2. Germline V gene lookup returns CDR1 SGHRS and CDR2 YFSETQ. This CDR3 region has 19 residues. J lost 0 bases, V lost 4 bases, and 7 bases had no gene match.

The V and J genes are TRBV13 and TRBJ2-5; D uncertain. Germline values: CDR1 PRHDT, CDR2 FYEKMQ (reference sequence). This CDR3 region has 14 residues. V shed 1 base and J shed 5 bases, with 11 bases lying between them. CDR3: CASSLAELGETQYF. CDR3 DNA sequence: TGTGCCAGCAGCTTAGCAGAATTAGGGGAGACCCAGTACTTC.

This clone was detected only a few times. The J gene is TRBJ1-2, the V gene TRBV5-1; D is perhaps TRBD1 (5 bases). The CDR3 is 14 amino acids. Trimming took off 2 bases at V and 4 bases at J, with 12 bases between the two ends. Germline CDR1 and CDR2: SGHRS and YFSETQ. CDR3 in amino acids: CASSLTGGVYGYTF. The CDR3 nucleotides read TGCGCCAGCAGCTTAACGGGGGGGGTCTATGGCTACACCTTC.

This chain uses TRBV5-8 with TRBJ1-1; tentative D call: TRBD1 (5 bases). The V end was cut by 0 bases, the J end by 0 bases, with 9 bases between. CDR3 length: 15 amino acids. CDR1 is SGHTS and CDR2 is YDEGEE in the germline V gene. For the CDR3, the DNA is TGTGCCAGCAGCTTGGGACAGCCAATGAACACTGAAGCTTTCTTT. Encoded protein: CASSLGQPMNTEAFF.

This sequence joins TRBV27 and TRBJ2-1; 13 bases align to TRBD2. The CDR3 totals 17 residues. V shed 0 bases and J 7 bases; nucleotides not matched to a gene: 6. Germline V CDR1 and CDR2: MNHEY, SMNVEV (reference sequence). CDR3 coding DNA: TGTGCCAGCAGTTTATCGATCGCGACTAGCGGGAGGAATGAGCAGTTCTTC. The encoded protein is CASSLSIATSGRNEQFF.

In nucleotides, the CDR3 is TGTGCCAGCAGTTACTCCCGAGGGGGTCTTAATTCACCCCTCCACTTT. Translated, it gives CASSYSRGGLNSPLHF. The V call is TRBV6-7, the J call TRBJ1-6, with D possibly TRBD1 on 6 matching bases. Being an ORF, TRBV6-7 has a function that is uncertain. The CDR3 is 16 amino acids. The V gene lost 0 bases and the J gene lost 6 bases, with 12 bases spanning the gap.

This chain connects TRBV5-8 to TRBJ2-5; TRBD2 aligns across 7 bases. Germline trimming cut 0 bases from V and 7 bases from J; bases unmatched to any gene: 9. Germline values: CDR1 SGHTS, CDR2 YDEGEE. The CDR3 is made up of 15 amino acids. As DNA, the CDR3 is TGTGCCAGCAGCTTGGGACTAGCTCCAGCCGGGACCCAGTACTTC. Protein: CASSLGLAPAGTQYF.

Written as DNA, the CDR3 is TGTGCCAGCAGCCAAGACCTGACAGGGTTGGTCTACGAGCAGTACTTC. It specifies CASSQDLTGLVYEQYF. The V gene is TRBV4-2, the J gene TRBJ2-7; 7 positions match TRBD1. This CDR3 is built from 16 residues. The V gene end was trimmed by 0 bases and the J gene end by 3 bases; junction bases not matched to a gene: 8. Germline CDR1 is LGHNA and CDR2 is YNFKEQ.

V usage is TRBV30 and J usage is TRBJ1-5; 8 bases line up with TRBD1. There are 14 residues in the CDR3. V lost 1 base, J lost 5 bases, and 4 bases stayed unmatched. Germline V gene sequence: CDR1 GTSNPN, CDR2 SVGIG (reference sequence). For the CDR3, the DNA is TGTGCCTGGAGTGCCCCAGGGGGCGATCAGCCCCAGCATTTT. Translation gives CAWSAPGGDQPQHF.

The chain employs TRBV5-1 and TRBJ1-6; D gene ambiguous. Germline V gene sequence: CDR1 SGHRS, CDR2 YFSETQ. The CDR3 has 16 amino acids. The V gene lost 0 bases and the J gene lost 3 bases, with 10 bases spanning the gap. The CDR3 spells CASSLDGSRYNSPLHF. The CDR3 bases are TGCGCCAGCAGCTTGGATGGGTCCCGCTATAATTCACCCCTCCACTTT.

The rearrangement joins TRBV28 to TRBJ1-6; no definite D call. CDR1 and CDR2 from the germline V gene are MDHEN and SYDVKM. Trimming removed 2 bases at V and 6 bases at J, with 5 bases between. This CDR3 has 13 residues. The CDR3 is CASSLPFNSPLHF. CDR3 DNA sequence: TGTGCCAGCAGTTTACCCTTTAATTCACCCCTCCACTTT.

CDR3 DNA sequence: TGCGCCAGCAGCTTGGACGCAGGCAACACTGAAGCTTTCTTT. It is translated as CASSLDAGNTEAFF. This chain uses TRBV5-1 with TRBJ1-1; D gene ambiguous. CDR1 is SGHRS, CDR2 YFSETQ, per germline. Trimming removed 0 bases from V and 2 bases from J, with 8 bases in between. This CDR3 comprises 14 residues.